This T cell receptor (beta chain) derives from a study of OX40 agonist ivuxolimab in advanced cancers. Study-level background: Dose-escalation patients were diagnosed with hepatocellular carcinoma, melanoma, renal cell cancer or head and neck cancer. General study findings and limits: In CD8+ T cells, expanded clones were on average more numerous than in CD4+. Expanded peripheral T cell antigen specificity was not determined.

TCRdb's table, derived via immunoSEQ multiplex PCR, lists solely in-frame clones and lacks some. The sample holds 95,000 to 150,000 clones; roughly 90% are singletons and the top ten take roughly 0.8%. Comments on this clone: Its antigen is still unknown.

Patients had blood sampled at baseline and again on cycle 4 day 1 and cycle 7 day 1. Germline V lookup: CDR1 SQVTM, CDR2 ANQGSEA. The CDR3 sequence is 13 residues long. Trimming removed 6 bases from V and 1 base from J, with 12 bases in between. Specimen: CD4+ or CD8+ T cells sorted from blood, collected in a trial of the OX40 agonist ivuxolimab. This chain connects TRBV29-1 to TRBJ1-2; D possibly corresponds to TRBD1 (6 bases). The sequence derives from an adult with an advanced solid tumor such as melanoma, head and neck, liver or kidney cancer. The CDR3 region is CSVETGLNYGYTF. The CDR3 DNA reads TGCAGCGTGGAAACAGGGCTTAACTATGGCTACACCTTC. Full variable domain (remainder filled in from reference TRBV29-1 and TRBJ1-2): SAVISQKPSRDICQRGTSLTIQCQVDSQVTMMFWYRQQPGQSLTLIATANQGSEATYESGFVIDKFPISRPNLTFSTLTVSNMSPEDSSIYLCSVETGLNYGYTFGSGTRLTVV.